The rows below give T cell receptor beta chains drawn from one sample of a study of T-cell reconstitution after alpha-beta-depleted transplantation in children. TCRdb itself ran the PCR reads through MiXCR, one entry per CDR3 protein. The sample comprises approximately 190,000 distinct CDR3 sequences, just under 6.5% of which are singletons, and roughly 4.5% rests with the top ten. The starting material was PBMCs, obtained before TCRalphabeta/CD19-depleted stem cell transplant. Every receptor here comes from a girl in the first two years of life with combined immunodeficiency, due to receive a stem cell transplant. CDR3s include the opening cysteine and the closing phenylalanine or tryptophan. D genes are given only for firm matches. Clone size, where shown, is once, few, many, or a class for clones that have expanded.

D gene,clone size,V gene,J gene,CDR3 protein,CDR3 DNA
TRBD2,many,TRBV3-1,TRBJ2-1,CASSPFRTSGGLSYNEQFF,TGTGCCAGCAGCCCCTTTCGGACTAGCGGGGGGTTGTCCTACAATGAGCAGTTCTTC
-,many,TRBV20-1,TRBJ2-7,CSAGGTHTYEQYF,TGCAGTGCTGGGGGGACTCATACCTACGAGCAGTACTTC
-,many,TRBV4-3,TRBJ1-2,CASSPARGDYGYTF,TGCGCCAGCAGCCCGGCCCGGGGAGACTATGGCTACACCTTC
-,few,TRBV12-3/TRBV12-4,TRBJ2-3,CASSFYGSTDTQYF,TGTGCCAGCAGTTTTTATGGTAGCACAGATACGCAGTATTTT
TRBD2,many,TRBV14,TRBJ2-1,CASSRGTSGSHEQFF,TGTGCCAGCAGCCGAGGGACTAGCGGGAGCCATGAGCAGTTCTTC
TRBD2,many,TRBV27,TRBJ2-7,CASSWGGYEQYF,TGTGCCAGCAGCTGGGGGGGCTACGAGCAGTACTTC
TRBD2,few,TRBV20-1,TRBJ2-1,CCARDALAGTSYNEQFF,TGCTGTGCTAGAGATGCCTTAGCGGGGACATCCTACAATGAGCAGTTCTTC
-,few,TRBV20-1,TRBJ2-1,CSARDTYSGTPYNEQFF,TGCAGTGCTAGAGATACTTATTCGGGGACTCCCTACAATGAGCAGTTCTTC
TRBD1,many,TRBV5-1,TRBJ2-1,CASSLVPGTGDEQFF,TGCGCCAGCAGCTTGGTTCCCGGGACAGGCGATGAGCAGTTCTTC
-,-,TRBV28,TRBJ1-3,CASSFAGDSGNTIYF,TGTGCCAGCAGTTTCGCAGGGGACTCTGGAAACACCATATATTTT
-,many,TRBV7-9,TRBJ1-4,CASRRADGPTFGKLFF,TGTGCCAGCAGGCGCGCGGACGGACCGACGTTTGGAAAACTGTTTTTT
TRBD2,many,TRBV28,TRBJ2-1,CASSLSSGRGEQFF,TGTGCCAGCAGTCTATCCAGCGGGAGAGGGGAGCAGTTCTTC